Sequencing of this TCR beta chain was carried out in a study of beta chain features in type 1 diabetes (dated by TCRdb to between 2017 and 2018). Background on the whole study: Mean age, gender distribution, total cell number and subset yield were not different between patients and healthy donors. A total of 100 million to 110 million sorted cells were examined across all samples, and a strong correlation was observed between cell number per subset and RNA yield. In the study, TCRB repertoires of sorted circulating CD4+ T cell subsets from recently diagnosed type 1 diabetes patients were compared with those of matched healthy donors. Regulatory and stem cell-like memory subsets were isolated from only 8 patients and about eight healthy donors, whereas naive and central memory subsets came from all 30 or so donors.

All of the isolated RNA was reverse transcribed with the High Capacity cDNA Reverse Transcription Kit, so expressed TCRB transcripts were sequenced. Deep immunoSEQ sequencing was performed on naive, central memory and regulatory T cell samples, with an average of approximately 4 million total reads per sample. Sorted cells were lysed in RLT buffer, and RNA was extracted using DNase-treated RNeasy Micro or Mini kits according to cell number. To prevent cross-contamination, every cell subset was processed on its own, while patient and healthy donor samples were processed together. Using the immunoSEQ multiplex PCR, TCRB sequences were amplified from cDNA into 87-bp fragments spanning the CDR3 region. Amplicons were sequenced on the Illumina HiSeq platform. Regarding the original processing steps: PCR bias was computationally corrected using synthetic template baselines, reads within Hamming distance 2 were collapsed, and singletons that could not be merged were discarded. By aligning reads against IMGT, V, D and J genes, CDR3 length, and insertions or deletions at six rearrangement sites were assigned. Within each subset, clonotype counts were normalized to the number of sorted cells before true diversity and Gini coefficients were calculated with the tcR R package. The overlap coefficient, calculated on TCRB nucleotide sequences, was used to quantify repertoire sharing. As stored in TCRdb, this immuneACCESS dataset retains in-frame rearrangements with V and J assigned. A fraction of the clones does not appear; measured against another copy, unresolved V genes explain less than half of the discrepancy, and the remainder lacks a known reason. That table is the source of V, J and clone size, and D and trimming were worked out from the DNA. This sample lists roughly 290,000 clones; under 8.5% were detected once. The top ten hold approximately 0.99% of the sample.

Results the study describes overall, beyond this receptor: Fewer insertions and more nucleotide deletions at VDJ recombination sites were observed in patients with type 1 diabetes, implying thymic rearrangement abnormalities. Type 1 diabetes patients showed a moderate but significant shortening of TCRB CDR3 length in all four CD4+ subsets. PCR may preferentially amplify shorter templates, but because patient and control samples were amplified and corrected together, any resulting skew would affect both groups equally. Naive, central memory and regulatory TCRB repertoires appeared to be more similar among patients than among healthy donors. Because cDNA was sequenced instead of genomic DNA, highly expressing activated cells could be over-represented, though the groups showed no difference in activation or CD3 levels. Only small numbers of individuals were included in the HLA sub-analyses, which left unresolved whether HLA type had any influence on TCRB rearrangement.

From the germline V gene, CDR1 is SQVTM and CDR2 is ANQGSEA. The CDR3 holds 12 amino acids from the cysteine to the phenylalanine. Only CDR3 DNA is held: 36 bases, read in frame from base 1. V and J are truncated by 6 bases and 3 bases respectively, leaving an intervening sequence of 12 bases. Each donor gave one peripheral blood draw, averaging roughly 0.11 L, which was collected into heparinised tubes. Using a panel that included CD45RO, CCR7, CD25, CD127, CD95 and CD27, naive, central memory, regulatory and stem cell-like memory CD4+ T cells were sorted on a BD FACSAria II. Purity was above 95% for every sorted population. PBMCs were isolated right away by Lymphoprep density gradient centrifugation and were stained directly, without culture. So that batch effects would be minimized, each experiment stained and sorted samples in pairs, pairing one healthy donor with one patient. A remark on this clone: No cognate antigen has been identified for it. Per-base quality was not reported, and no clone a single base away is much larger than it.

The sequence joins TRBV29-1 to TRBJ2-7; a weak D assignment points to TRBD1 (6 bases agree). The origin of this receptor is a woman under 30 in good health. The specimen sequenced was central memory CD4+ T cells from blood. The DNA sequence follows: TGCAGCGTGCGACAGGATAGCTACGAGCAGTACTTC. It translates as CSVRQDSYEQYF.